These T cell receptor beta chains were read from a single sample in a study of T-cell reconstitution after alpha-beta-depleted transplantation in children. TCRdb reprocessed the PCR reads via MiXCR and lists one record per CDR3 protein. This table holds some 600,000 distinct CDR3 sequences, approximately 13% found once. This specimen was PBMCs, mostly from graft donor cells, taken 360 days after TCRalphabeta/CD19-depleted stem cell transplant. All receptors come from a male patient aged 10 to 17 who had a stem cell transplant for acute myeloid leukemia, so the T cells may come from the graft donor. The CDR3 runs from the conserved cysteine through the conserved F or W. A D gene is named only where the DNA matches it firmly. Not every row has a clone size; where given, it reads once, few, many or a size class.

length: 17
size: few
D: TRBD1
V: TRBV7-2
J: TRBJ2-4
CDR3: CASSGTGGSRAKNIQYF
DNA: TGTGCCAGCAGCGGGACAGGGGGAAGTAGGGCCAAAAACATTCAGTACTTC

length: 13
size: NA
D: NA
V: TRBV20-1
J: TRBJ2-7
CDR3: CSARTPGWYEQYF
DNA: TGCAGTGCCCGGACTCCTGGGTGGTACGAGCAGTACTTC

length: 17
size: many
D: NA
V: TRBV7-7
J: TRBJ1-1
CDR3: CASSLDRQAKQNTEAFF
DNA: TGTGCTAGCAGCTTAGATCGGCAGGCGAAACAGAACACTGAAGCTTTCTTT

length: 14
size: NA
D: NA
V: TRBV7-2
J: TRBJ2-5
CDR3: CASSLRLAQETQYF
DNA: TGTGCCAGCAGCTTAAGGCTAGCTCAAGAGACCCAGTACTTC

length: 12
size: once
D: NA
V: TRBV20-1
J: TRBJ1-2
CDR3: CSASQSLYGYTF
DNA: TGCAGTGCTAGTCAGAGCCTCTATGGCTACACCTTC

length: 17
size: many
D: TRBD1
V: TRBV7-9
J: TRBJ2-7
CDR3: CASSLDLGTGSAYEQYF
DNA: TGTGCCAGCAGCTTAGATTTAGGGACAGGGTCGGCCTACGAGCAGTACTTC

length: 16
size: many
D: TRBD2
V: TRBV6-5
J: TRBJ2-1
CDR3: CASSRSGGSSYNEQFF
DNA: TGTGCCAGCAGCCGTAGCGGGGGAAGCTCCTACAATGAGCAGTTCTTC

length: 16
size: once
D: TRBD1
V: TRBV28
J: TRBJ1-5
CDR3: CASSLGTALSNQPQHF
DNA: TGTGCCAGCAGTTTAGGGACAGCTTTAAGCAATCAGCCCCAGCATTTT

length: 15
size: few
D: TRBD1
V: TRBV5-1
J: TRBJ2-7
CDR3: CASSSATGMGYEQYF
DNA: TGCGCCAGCAGCTCGGCGACAGGGATGGGGTACGAGCAGTACTTC

length: 13
size: NA
D: TRBD2
V: TRBV5-1
J: TRBJ2-4
CDR3: CASSSWTRDIQYF
DNA: TGCGCCAGCAGCTCCTGGACTAGGGACATTCAGTACTTC

length: 14
size: NA
D: NA
V: TRBV7-2
J: TRBJ2-1
CDR3: CASSFRMGYNEQFF
DNA: TGTGCCAGCAGTTTTCGAATGGGCTACAATGAGCAGTTCTTC

length: 15
size: NA
D: NA
V: TRBV4-3
J: TRBJ2-7
CDR3: CASSQLGAPSYEQYF
DNA: TGCGCCAGCAGCCAACTAGGAGCCCCATCATACGAGCAGTACTTC

length: 14
size: few
D: TRBD1
V: TRBV28
J: TRBJ2-7
CDR3: CASSFRQGRNEQYF
DNA: TGTGCCAGCAGTTTCCGACAGGGTCGAAACGAGCAGTACTTC

length: 11
size: NA
D: NA
V: TRBV30
J: TRBJ2-2
CDR3: CAWSEAGELFF
DNA: TGTGCCTGGAGTGAAGCCGGGGAGCTGTTTTTT

length: 16
size: few
D: TRBD2
V: TRBV28
J: TRBJ2-3
CDR3: CASSPRLAGGADTQYF
DNA: TGTGCCAGCAGCCCTCGGCTAGCGGGTGGGGCAGATACGCAGTATTTT

length: 13
size: many
D: NA
V: TRBV5-1
J: TRBJ2-1
CDR3: CASSLIRGDEQFF
DNA: TGCGCCAGCAGCTTAATCAGGGGCGATGAGCAGTTCTTC

length: 11
size: NA
D: NA
V: TRBV29-1
J: TRBJ2-2
CDR3: CSVNRAGELFF
DNA: TGCAGCGTTAACAGGGCCGGGGAGCTGTTTTTT

length: 15
size: many
D: NA
V: TRBV12-3/TRBV12-4
J: TRBJ1-6
CDR3: CASSFGQLYNSPLHF
DNA: TGTGCCAGCAGTTTCGGACAGCTCTATAATTCACCCCTCCACTTT